A selection of T cell receptor beta chains follows, all from one sample in a study of blood T cell repertoires in COVID-19. Libraries were prepared by immunoSEQ multiplex PCR; TCRdb keeps only in-frame clonotypes and omits some of them. This table has 250,000 to 300,000 clones, about nine tenths appearing once. Sequenced material: peripheral blood. These receptors came from a woman under 40 with COVID-19, enrolled during active disease. CDR3s include the opening cysteine and the closing phenylalanine or tryptophan.

>14|TRBV21-1|TRBJ2-7
CASSPRGRACEQYF
>18|TRBV5-4|TRBJ2-1
CASSWTTNLADPYNEQFF
>13|TRBV5-1|TRBJ2-1
CASSPGPYNEQFF
>12|TRBV6-2/TRBV6-3|TRBJ2-5
CASSYREETQYF
>13|TRBV12-3/TRBV12-4|TRBJ2-1
CASTPLAGNEQFF
>15|TRBV5-1|TRBJ2-4
CASSLQGAASHIQYF
>14|TRBV27|TRBJ1-6
CASSFGQGHSPLHF
>15|TRBV6-5|TRBJ2-7
CASAKLGTGDYEQYF
>13|TRBV5-1|TRBJ2-7
CASSLGLHYEQYF
>17|TRBV7-8|TRBJ1-6
CASSLTLIGQPHSPLHF
>17|TRBV11-3|TRBJ2-1
CASSQVSSGGASNEQFF
>15|TRBV9|TRBJ2-1
CASSVLAGANNEQFF
>13|TRBV19|TRBJ1-6
CASSSPGNSPLHF
>13|TRBV7-6|TRBJ2-1
CASSPGLAGGKFF
>17|TRBV18|TRBJ2-3
CASSSRTSGVVTDTQYF
>12|TRBV4-1|TRBJ2-3
CASSPHTDTQYF
>14|TRBV4-1|TRBJ1-6
CASSPGQNLPPLHF
>16|TRBV5-1|TRBJ1-1
CASSPQTGAWGTEAFF
>13|TRBV19|TRBJ2-3
CASMGGGADTQYF
>13|TRBV3-1/TRBV3-2|TRBJ1-1
CASSPTGGRRAFF
>14|TRBV7-9|TRBJ1-1
CASSPRDLLAEAFF
>15|TRBV10-3|TRBJ2-5
CAISESRDSGETQYF
>16|TRBV6-5|TRBJ1-3
CASSYSSGVVGNTIYF
>15|TRBV6-5|TRBJ2-7
CASSYLRTGRYEQYF